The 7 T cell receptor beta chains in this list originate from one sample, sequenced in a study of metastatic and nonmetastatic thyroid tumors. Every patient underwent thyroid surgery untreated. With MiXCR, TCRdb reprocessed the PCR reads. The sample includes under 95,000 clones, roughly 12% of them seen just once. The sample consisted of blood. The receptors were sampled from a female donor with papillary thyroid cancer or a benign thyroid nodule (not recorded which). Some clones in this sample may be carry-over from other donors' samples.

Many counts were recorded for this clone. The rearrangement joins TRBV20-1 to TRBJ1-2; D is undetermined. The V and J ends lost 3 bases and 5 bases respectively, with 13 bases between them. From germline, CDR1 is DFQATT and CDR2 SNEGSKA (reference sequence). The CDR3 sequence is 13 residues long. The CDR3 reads CSASLGGIYGYTF. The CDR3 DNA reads TGCAGTGCTAGCCTCGGAGGGATTTATGGCTACACCTTC.

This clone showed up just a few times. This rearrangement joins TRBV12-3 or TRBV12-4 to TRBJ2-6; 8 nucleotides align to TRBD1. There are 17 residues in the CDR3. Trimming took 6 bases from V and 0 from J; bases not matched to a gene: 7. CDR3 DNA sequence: TGTGCCAGCAGAAAGGACAGGGCTTACTCTGGGGCCAACGTCCTGACTTTC. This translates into CASRKDRAYSGANVLTF.

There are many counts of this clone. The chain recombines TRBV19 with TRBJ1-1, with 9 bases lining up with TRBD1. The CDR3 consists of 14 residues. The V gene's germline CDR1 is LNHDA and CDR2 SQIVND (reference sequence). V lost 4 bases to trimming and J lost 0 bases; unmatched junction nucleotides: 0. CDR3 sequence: CASSRTGVNTEAFF. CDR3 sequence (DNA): TGTGCCAGTAGTAGGACAGGGGTGAACACTGAAGCTTTCTTT.

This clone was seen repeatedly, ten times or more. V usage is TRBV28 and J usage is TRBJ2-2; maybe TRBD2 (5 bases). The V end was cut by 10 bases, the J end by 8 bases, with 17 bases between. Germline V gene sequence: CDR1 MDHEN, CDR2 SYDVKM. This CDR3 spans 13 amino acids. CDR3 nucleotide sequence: TGTGCCACTACACCGGACTTTTTAGGGGAGCTGTTTTTT. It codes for CATTPDFLGELFF. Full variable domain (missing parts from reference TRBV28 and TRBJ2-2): DVKVTQSSRYLVKRTGEKVFLECVQDMDHENMFWYRQDPGLGLRLIYFSYDVKMKEKGDIPEGYSVSREKKERFSLILESASTNQTSMYLCATTPDFLGELFFGEGSRLTVL.

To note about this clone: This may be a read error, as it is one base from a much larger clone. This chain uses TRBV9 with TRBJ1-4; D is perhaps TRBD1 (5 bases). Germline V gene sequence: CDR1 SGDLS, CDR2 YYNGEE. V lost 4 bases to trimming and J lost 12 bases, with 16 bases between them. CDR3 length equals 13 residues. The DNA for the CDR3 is TGTGCCAGCAGCAAAACACAGTGGGGGGAACTGTTTTTT. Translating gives CASSKTQWGELFF.

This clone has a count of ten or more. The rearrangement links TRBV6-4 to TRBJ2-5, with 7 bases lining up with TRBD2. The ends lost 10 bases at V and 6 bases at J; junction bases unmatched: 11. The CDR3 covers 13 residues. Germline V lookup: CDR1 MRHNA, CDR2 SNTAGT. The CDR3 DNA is TGTGCCACAAAGGATCGGGGGGTGCAGACCCAGTACTTC. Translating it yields CATKDRGVQTQYF.

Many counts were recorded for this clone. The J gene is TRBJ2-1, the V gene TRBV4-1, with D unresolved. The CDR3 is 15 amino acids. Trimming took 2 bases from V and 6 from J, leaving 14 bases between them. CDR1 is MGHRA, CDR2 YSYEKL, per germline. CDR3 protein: CASSQTLSVGNEQFF. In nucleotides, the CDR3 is TGCGCCAGCAGCCAAACGCTTTCGGTCGGCAATGAGCAGTTCTTC.